The 2 T cell receptor beta chains below were found in one sample sequenced in a study of beta chain features in type 1 diabetes (dated by TCRdb to the late 2010s). The research as a whole found: Type 1 diabetes patients showed a moderate but significant shortening of TCRB CDR3 length in all four CD4+ subsets.

The library was built by means of the immunoSEQ multiplex PCR assay. The entire isolated RNA was reverse transcribed using the High Capacity cDNA Reverse Transcription Kit, and thus expressed TCRB transcripts were sequenced. TCRdb holds this immuneACCESS table with in-frame rearrangements only. Some clones are missing; in checked studies, unresolved V genes explain under half, and the rest has no known cause. Across this sample there are about 650,000 clones, with under 15% seen only once. 0.09% to 0.15% of the sample is held by the ten biggest clonotypes. Their antigens remain unidentified. Sequenced: naive CD4+ T cells from blood. The cell subset or site tag for this specimen amounts to: true naive CD4+ T cells. Source of these receptors: a man between 25 and 39 years old with type 1 diabetes.

The sample holds a few counts of this clone. The genes are TRBV5-1 and TRBJ2-1; D is uncertain. The ends were cut back, 0 bases at V and 9 bases at J, with 10 bases in the middle. The CDR3 covers 13 residues. CDR1 is SGHRS, CDR2 YFSETQ, per germline. The CDR3 spells CASSLEASTEQFF. CDR3 DNA: TGCGCCAGCAGCTTGGAAGCCTCAACTGAGCAGTTCTTC.

The chain combines TRBV18 with TRBJ1-1; D call uncertain. Germline CDR1 and CDR2: KGHSH and LQKENI. V was trimmed by 5 bases and J by 7 bases, leaving 8 bases between them. The CDR3 sequence is 11 residues long. The CDR3 nucleotides are TGTGCCAGCTCAGCGGACCTTGAAGCTTTCTTT. Protein product: CASSADLEAFF.